This TCR beta chain was sequenced in a study of post-analysis software for immune sequencing data. Study-wide background: Recorded subtypes: relapsing-remitting, secondary progressive, progressive-relapsing; some patients unannotated.

Broader study findings: The study found TRBV5-6, TRBV5-1 and TRBV20-1 among about 5 TRBV segments more frequent in patients than controls. Comparison with controls showed significantly lower normalized Chao1 diversity in multiple sclerosis patients. Same-batch preparations were strongly co-clustered by F measure.

As for this clonotype: Its matching antigen is unknown.

This CDR3 is built from 14 residues. The V and J ends lost 5 bases and 4 bases, in that order; junction bases with no gene match: 7. Prepared libraries of TCR beta cDNA carried unique molecular identifiers. About 500,000 cDNA molecules were obtained per 1 to 10 million input T cells. A single record per CDR3 protein comes from TCRdb applying MiXCR to the PCR reads. The sample shows approximately 630,000 distinct CDR3 sequences, 55% to 60% of them seen only once. V is TRBV12-3 or TRBV12-4 and J is TRBJ1-2; TRBD1 matches 7 bases. This sequence was found in a girl between 2 and 10 years old with multiple sclerosis. The sequenced sample was blood. This chain's CDR3 is CASSPPTGFYGYTF. CDR3 nucleotide sequence: TGTGCCAGCAGTCCTCCGACAGGGTTCTATGGCTACACCTTC.